The 30 T cell receptor beta chains listed next were all sequenced from one sample in a study of blood T cell repertoires in COVID-19. Only in-frame clones appear in the TCRdb table, and some are missing; sequencing was by immunoSEQ multiplex PCR. The sample records about 140,000 clones, about 87% being singletons. Input material: PBMCs or T cells enriched from blood (not recorded which). These receptors came from a man aged 50 to 60 in a cohort exposed to, infected with or recovered from COVID-19 (not recorded which).

The count of this clone is one. The gene calls are TRBV6-2 or TRBV6-3 and TRBJ1-1, with TRBD1 identical over 12 bases. This CDR3 has 17 amino acids. V was clipped by 4 bases and J by 6 bases; unmatched bases: 12. Germline lookup yields CDR1 MNHEY and CDR2 SVGEGT. CDR3 nucleotides: TGTGCCAGCAGTTCGGGACAGGGGGCGTCGTGGGTTCCTGAAGCTTTCTTT. It codes for CASSSGQGASWVPEAFF.

The chain employs TRBV5-6 and TRBJ1-2; D remains ambiguous. Trimming removed 2 bases from V and 3 bases from J, with 8 bases in between. Germline CDR1 is SGHDT and CDR2 is YYEEEE. The CDR3 runs to 13 residues. The CDR3 here is CASSFNRDYGYTF. The CDR3 region has the DNA TGTGCCAGCAGCTTTAACAGAGACTATGGCTACACCTTC.

This clone was picked up one time. The CDR3, as DNA: TGTGCCAGCAGTTACAGGACAGGGGCGGGATACGAGCAGTACTTC. Protein: CASSYRTGAGYEQYF. The chain uses TRBV6-5 and TRBJ2-7; 9 bases align to TRBD1. Germline values: CDR1 MNHEY, CDR2 SVGAGI. The CDR3 length is 15 residues. Trimming removed 2 bases from V and 4 bases from J; junction bases left unmatched: 6.

The chain has TRBV10-1 and TRBJ2-1; 13 bases map to TRBD2. This CDR3 has 15 residues. V dropped 5 bases and J dropped 8; count of bases not matched to a gene: 6. Germline CDR1 is WNHNN and CDR2 is SYGVQD (reference sequence). CDR3 loop: CASSSLAGGTHEQFF. The CDR3 coding sequence is TGCGCCAGCAGTTCACTAGCGGGGGGGACCCATGAGCAGTTCTTC.

This clone came up a few times. The V gene is TRBV10-3, the J gene TRBJ2-7, with TRBD1 matching over 8 bases. The CDR3 loop spans 14 amino acids. Losses at the gene ends were 5 bases for V and 3 bases for J; bases not matched to a gene: 6. Germline loops: CDR1 ENHRY, CDR2 SYGVKD. CDR3 loop: CAISLQGVVYEQYF. The CDR3 DNA reads as TGTGCCATCAGTCTACAGGGGGTTGTCTACGAGCAGTACTTC.

The chain recombines TRBV2 with TRBJ2-1; D might be TRBD1 (6 bases). The V gene's germline CDR1 is SNHLY and CDR2 FYNNEI. Trimming removed 8 bases from V and 4 bases from J, with 18 bases in between. The CDR3 is 15 amino acids. The CDR3 region is CASRVGAGVYNEQFF. CDR3 in DNA: TGTGCCAGCCGTGTGGGGGCCGGGGTATACAATGAGCAGTTCTTC. The variable domain in full, with the rest retrieved from reference TRBV2 and TRBJ2-1, is EPEVTQTPSHQVTQMGQEVILRCVPISNHLYFYWYRQILGQKVEFLVSFYNNEISEKSEIFDDQFSVERPDGSNFTLKIRSTKLEDSAMYFCASRVGAGVYNEQFFGPGTRLTVL.

J is TRBJ1-2 and V is TRBV12-3 or TRBV12-4, with 8 bases aligning to TRBD1. J lost 7 bases, V lost 7 bases, and 8 bases had no gene match. The CDR3 loop spans 13 amino acids. As DNA, the CDR3 is TGTGCCAGCAAACCGACAGGGGTACGTGGCTACACCTTC. This encodes CASKPTGVRGYTF.

V usage is TRBV4-1 and J usage is TRBJ2-5, with 7 bases that match TRBD1. Germline lookup yields CDR1 MGHRA and CDR2 YSYEKL. CDR3 size: 14 residues. Trimming at V came to 0 bases and at J to 3 bases, leaving 1 base not matched to a gene. This CDR3 reads CASSQEGTEETQYF. In nucleotides, the CDR3 is TGCGCCAGCAGCCAAGAAGGGACAGAAGAGACCCAGTACTTC.

This clone was seen just once. This chain uses TRBV6-2 or TRBV6-3 with TRBJ1-1, with TRBD1 matching over 7 bases. V lost 7 bases and J lost 8; bases outside the gene matches: 10. Germline CDR1 reads MNHEY; CDR2 reads SVGEGT. The CDR3 sequence is 13 residues long. For the CDR3, the DNA is TGTGCCAGCACCCCGGGGGGACAGAGAGAAGCTTTCTTT. Amino acid sequence: CASTPGGQREAFF.

The V and J genes are TRBV11-2 and TRBJ2-5, with D possibly being TRBD2 (6 bases). There are 15 residues in the CDR3. Per germline, CDR1 SGHAT and CDR2 FQNNGV. The V end lost 3 bases, the J end lost 5 bases, and 16 bases lay between the germline ends. CDR3 amino acids: CASSFGSGPWETQYF. The CDR3 DNA sequence: TGTGCCAGCAGCTTTGGGAGCGGGCCCTGGGAGACCCAGTACTTC.

The V gene is TRBV20-1, the J gene TRBJ1-1; D gene ambiguous. CDR1 and CDR2 from the germline V gene are DFQATT and SNEGSKA (reference sequence). This CDR3 contains 11 residues. The V end was cut by 4 bases, the J end by 6 bases, with 9 bases between. CDR3 sequence reads: CSATREPEAFF. As DNA, the CDR3 is TGCAGTGCTACCCGGGAGCCTGAAGCTTTCTTT.

The chain has TRBV5-1 and TRBJ2-7; TRBD1 matches at 10 bases. The CDR3 consists of 14 residues. The V gene end was trimmed by 2 bases and the J gene end by 6 bases; junction bases not matched to a gene: 5. Germline lookup yields CDR1 SGHRS and CDR2 YFSETQ. As DNA, the CDR3 is TGCGCCAGCAGCTTACGGGACAGGGGTAGCGAGCAGTACTTC. Protein: CASSLRDRGSEQYF.

This clone occurred a few times. The chain uses TRBV6-5 and TRBJ1-1; weak D call: TRBD1 (6 bases). Germline loops: CDR1 MNHEY, CDR2 SVGAGI. CDR3 length: 15 residues. V lost 5 bases and J lost 5, with 18 bases in between. Written as DNA, the CDR3 is TGTGCCAGCAGTAGTGGTCAGCCAGGGGTGACTGAAGCTTTCTTT. Its translation is CASSSGQPGVTEAFF.

The chain carries TRBV19 and TRBJ2-1; 16 bases match TRBD2. V shed 4 bases and J 7 bases; nucleotides not matched to a gene: 16. The length of the CDR3 is 20 residues. In germline, CDR1 is LNHDA, CDR2 SQIVND (reference sequence). Here the CDR3 reads CASSTRQGTSGRAGVNEQFF. In DNA, the CDR3 is TGTGCCAGTAGTACCAGACAAGGGACTAGCGGGAGGGCCGGAGTTAATGAGCAGTTCTTC.

J is TRBJ1-4 and V is TRBV7-9; 9 bases match TRBD1. CDR1 SEHNR and CDR2 FQNEAQ come from the germline V gene (reference sequence). The CDR3 has 15 amino acids. V shed 5 bases and J 7 bases; nucleotides not matched to a gene: 8. CDR3 DNA: TGTGCCAGCAGCCGGGGACAGGGTGGTACTGAAAAACTGTTTTTT. Translation gives CASSRGQGGTEKLFF.

The J gene is TRBJ2-1, the V gene TRBV14, with 10 bases identical to TRBD2. This CDR3 is 14 amino acids long. Unmatched junction bases numbered 5, after V lost 7 bases and J lost 5 bases. In germline, CDR1 is SGHDN, CDR2 FVKESK. The CDR3 protein is CASTPGLANNEQFF. CDR3 coding DNA: TGTGCCAGCACTCCGGGACTAGCGAACAATGAGCAGTTCTTC. The full variable domain, completed using reference TRBV14 and TRBJ2-1, is EAGVTQFPSHSVIEKGQTVTLRCDPISGHDNLYWYRRVMGKEIKFLLHFVKESKQDESGMPNNRFLAERTGGTYSTLKVQPAELEDSGVYFCASTPGLANNEQFFGPGTRLTVL.

This clone has just one count. The rearrangement uses TRBV2 and TRBJ2-7, with D tentatively TRBD1 (6 bases). The V end was cut by 8 bases, the J end by 0 bases, with 8 bases between. Germline V gene data show CDR1 as SNHLY and CDR2 as FYNNEI. CDR3 length: 12 residues. CDR3 in amino acids: CASDRSSYEQYF. The CDR3 nucleotides are TGTGCCAGCGACAGGAGCTCCTACGAGCAGTACTTC.

This clone has a handful of counts. The chain couples TRBV19 to TRBJ1-1, with 8 bases aligning to TRBD1. The CDR3 is 15 amino acids. V gave up 7 bases and J gave up 4 bases; unmatched junction bases: 11. Per the germline V gene, CDR1 is LNHDA and CDR2 is SQIVND (reference sequence). The CDR3: CASKPQGAYLTEAFF. CDR3 bases: TGTGCCAGTAAGCCCCAGGGGGCCTATCTCACTGAAGCTTTCTTT.

In its sample, this clone was seen a few times. This chain joins TRBV3-1 (or the pseudogene TRBV3-2) and TRBJ1-1; TRBD1 matches at 7 bases. V shed 6 bases, J shed 1 base, and the junction held 8 bases outside the gene matches. The V gene's germline CDR1 is LGHDT and CDR2 YNNKEL (reference sequence). The CDR3 is made up of 15 amino acids. CDR3 region: CASSRQGRSNTEAFF. The CDR3 DNA reads TGTGCCAGCAGTCGACAGGGCCGGTCGAACACTGAAGCTTTCTTT.

The chain recombines TRBV5-8 with TRBJ1-5; perhaps TRBD1 as D (5 bases). Germline V gives CDR1 SGHTS, CDR2 YDEGEE. CDR3 length equals 16 residues. Trimming left V 1 base short and J 0 bases short, with 11 bases between. The CDR3 region has the DNA TGTGCCAGCAGCTTGACAGGAACCTATAGCAATCAGCCCCAGCATTTT. Its protein product is CASSLTGTYSNQPQHF.

The rearrangement links TRBV19 to TRBJ1-2, with TRBD1 matching over 8 bases. With 3 bases clipped from V and 4 bases from J, the junction kept 7 bases outside the gene matches. CDR1 is LNHDA and CDR2 is SQIVND in the germline V gene (reference sequence). This CDR3 is 15 amino acids long. This CDR3 is CASSIGQGLFYGYTF. The CDR3 coding sequence is TGTGCCAGTAGTATCGGACAGGGCCTTTTCTATGGCTACACCTTC.

This clone was observed a handful of times. CDR3 sequence (DNA): TGTGCCAGCAGTGAAGCAACTGGCGGACTCTACGAGCAGTACTTC. Residues: CASSEATGGLYEQYF. The V call is TRBV2, the J call TRBJ2-7, with D maybe TRBD2 (5 bases). The V and J ends lost 0 bases and 3 bases respectively, with 12 bases between them. CDR1 is SNHLY and CDR2 is FYNNEI in the germline V gene. The CDR3 spans 15 residues.

The table lists this clone with a count of one. V gene TRBV4-3 combines with J gene TRBJ1-2; no reliable D call. The CDR3 is 16 residues long. V was cut by 0 bases and J by 3 bases, with 14 bases left in between. Per germline, CDR1 LGHNA and CDR2 YSLEER. The DNA for the CDR3 is TGCGCCAGCAGCCAAGACTCCGGGGAGGCCTACTATGGCTACACCTTC. Its protein product is CASSQDSGEAYYGYTF.

V is TRBV7-8 and J is TRBJ2-1, with TRBD1 matching over 9 bases. J lost 4 bases, V lost 0 bases, and 4 bases had no gene match. Germline V gives CDR1 SGHVS, CDR2 FQNEAQ. The CDR3 spans 16 residues. CDR3 coding DNA: TGTGCCAGCAGCTTAGCCACAGGGGGCTATTACAATGAGCAGTTCTTC. It encodes CASSLATGGYYNEQFF.

V and J are TRBV18 and TRBJ1-3, with TRBD1 identical over 7 bases. The CDR3 runs to 15 residues. Germline loops: CDR1 KGHSH, CDR2 LQKENI. Trimming cost V 2 bases and J 2 bases; bases outside gene matches: 3. The CDR3 DNA sequence: TGTGCCAGCTCACCAACGGGACAGACTGGAAACACCATATATTTT. Its protein is CASSPTGQTGNTIYF.

V usage is TRBV29-1 and J usage is TRBJ1-2; 9 positions agree with TRBD1. V shed 0 bases and J 4 bases; nucleotides not matched to a gene: 6. The CDR3 covers 15 residues. Germline CDR1 and CDR2: SQVTM and ANQGSEA. DNA for the CDR3: TGCAGCGTTGAAGATGGGACAGGGACCTCCTATGGCTACACCTTC. Its translation is CSVEDGTGTSYGYTF.

The chain uses TRBV28 and TRBJ2-1; 9 bases are a match to TRBD2. This CDR3 has 13 residues. Germline V gene data show CDR1 as MDHEN and CDR2 as SYDVKM. The junction had 14 bases not matched to a gene; V was cut back by 10 bases and J by 13 bases. The CDR3 DNA is TGTGCCACCAGACTAGCGGAGCGTACTGAACAGTTCTTC. It encodes CATRLAERTEQFF.

The CDR3 DNA follows: TGTGCCAGCAGTTACTCGGGTAGACAAAGCTACGAGCAGTACTTC. Residues: CASSYSGRQSYEQYF. This chain connects TRBV6-5 to TRBJ2-7; D not certain. This CDR3 comprises 15 residues. The germline V gene encodes CDR1 MNHEY and CDR2 SVGAGI. Trimming removed 0 bases at V and 3 bases at J, with 12 bases between.

The chain links TRBV19 to TRBJ1-5, with D unclear. The V end lost 8 bases, the J end lost 4 bases, and 15 bases lay between the germline ends. CDR3 length: 14 residues. The V gene's germline CDR1 is LNHDA and CDR2 SQIVND (reference sequence). In DNA form, the CDR3 reads TGTGCCAGTGTGTCCGGGGTACGGAATCAGCCCCAGCATTTT. Translation: CASVSGVRNQPQHF.

The chain recombines TRBV7-6 with TRBJ2-3; 8 nucleotides align to TRBD2. The germline V gene has CDR1 SGHVS and CDR2 FNYEAQ. Losses at the gene ends were 5 bases for V and 7 bases for J; bases not matched to a gene: 17. The length of the CDR3 is 17 residues. The CDR3 DNA is TGTGCCAGCAGCCCCAAGGAGGCGGGGGGCTCGCTTAATACGCAGTATTTT. Translating gives CASSPKEAGGSLNTQYF.